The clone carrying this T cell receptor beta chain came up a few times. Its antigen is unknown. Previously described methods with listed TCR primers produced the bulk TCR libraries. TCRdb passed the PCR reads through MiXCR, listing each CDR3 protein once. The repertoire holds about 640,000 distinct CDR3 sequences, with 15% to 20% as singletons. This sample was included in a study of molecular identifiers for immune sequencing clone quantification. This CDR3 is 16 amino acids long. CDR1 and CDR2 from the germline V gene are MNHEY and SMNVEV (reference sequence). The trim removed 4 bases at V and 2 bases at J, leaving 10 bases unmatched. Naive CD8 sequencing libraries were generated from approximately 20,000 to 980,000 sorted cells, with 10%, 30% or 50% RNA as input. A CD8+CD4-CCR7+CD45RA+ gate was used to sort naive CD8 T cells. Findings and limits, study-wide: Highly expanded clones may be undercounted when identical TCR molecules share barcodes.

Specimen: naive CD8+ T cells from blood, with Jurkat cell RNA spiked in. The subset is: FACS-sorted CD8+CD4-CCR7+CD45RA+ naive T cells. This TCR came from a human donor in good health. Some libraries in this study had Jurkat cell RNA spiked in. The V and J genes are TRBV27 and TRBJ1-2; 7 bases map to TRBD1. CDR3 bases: TGTGCCAGCAGTTCGATGACAGGGACGTACAACTATGGCTACACCTTC. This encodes CASSSMTGTYNYGYTF.